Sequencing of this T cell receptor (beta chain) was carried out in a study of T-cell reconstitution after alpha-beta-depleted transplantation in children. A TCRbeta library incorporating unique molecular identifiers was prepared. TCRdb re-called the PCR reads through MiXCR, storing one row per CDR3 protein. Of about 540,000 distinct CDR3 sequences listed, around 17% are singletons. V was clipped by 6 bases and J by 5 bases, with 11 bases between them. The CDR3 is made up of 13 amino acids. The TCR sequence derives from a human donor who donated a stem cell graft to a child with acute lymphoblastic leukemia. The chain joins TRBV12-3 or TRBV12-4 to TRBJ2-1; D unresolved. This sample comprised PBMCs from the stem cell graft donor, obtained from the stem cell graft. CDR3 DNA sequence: TGTGCCAGCAGACCAGACGAAAACAATGAGCAGTTCTTC. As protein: CASRPDENNEQFF.